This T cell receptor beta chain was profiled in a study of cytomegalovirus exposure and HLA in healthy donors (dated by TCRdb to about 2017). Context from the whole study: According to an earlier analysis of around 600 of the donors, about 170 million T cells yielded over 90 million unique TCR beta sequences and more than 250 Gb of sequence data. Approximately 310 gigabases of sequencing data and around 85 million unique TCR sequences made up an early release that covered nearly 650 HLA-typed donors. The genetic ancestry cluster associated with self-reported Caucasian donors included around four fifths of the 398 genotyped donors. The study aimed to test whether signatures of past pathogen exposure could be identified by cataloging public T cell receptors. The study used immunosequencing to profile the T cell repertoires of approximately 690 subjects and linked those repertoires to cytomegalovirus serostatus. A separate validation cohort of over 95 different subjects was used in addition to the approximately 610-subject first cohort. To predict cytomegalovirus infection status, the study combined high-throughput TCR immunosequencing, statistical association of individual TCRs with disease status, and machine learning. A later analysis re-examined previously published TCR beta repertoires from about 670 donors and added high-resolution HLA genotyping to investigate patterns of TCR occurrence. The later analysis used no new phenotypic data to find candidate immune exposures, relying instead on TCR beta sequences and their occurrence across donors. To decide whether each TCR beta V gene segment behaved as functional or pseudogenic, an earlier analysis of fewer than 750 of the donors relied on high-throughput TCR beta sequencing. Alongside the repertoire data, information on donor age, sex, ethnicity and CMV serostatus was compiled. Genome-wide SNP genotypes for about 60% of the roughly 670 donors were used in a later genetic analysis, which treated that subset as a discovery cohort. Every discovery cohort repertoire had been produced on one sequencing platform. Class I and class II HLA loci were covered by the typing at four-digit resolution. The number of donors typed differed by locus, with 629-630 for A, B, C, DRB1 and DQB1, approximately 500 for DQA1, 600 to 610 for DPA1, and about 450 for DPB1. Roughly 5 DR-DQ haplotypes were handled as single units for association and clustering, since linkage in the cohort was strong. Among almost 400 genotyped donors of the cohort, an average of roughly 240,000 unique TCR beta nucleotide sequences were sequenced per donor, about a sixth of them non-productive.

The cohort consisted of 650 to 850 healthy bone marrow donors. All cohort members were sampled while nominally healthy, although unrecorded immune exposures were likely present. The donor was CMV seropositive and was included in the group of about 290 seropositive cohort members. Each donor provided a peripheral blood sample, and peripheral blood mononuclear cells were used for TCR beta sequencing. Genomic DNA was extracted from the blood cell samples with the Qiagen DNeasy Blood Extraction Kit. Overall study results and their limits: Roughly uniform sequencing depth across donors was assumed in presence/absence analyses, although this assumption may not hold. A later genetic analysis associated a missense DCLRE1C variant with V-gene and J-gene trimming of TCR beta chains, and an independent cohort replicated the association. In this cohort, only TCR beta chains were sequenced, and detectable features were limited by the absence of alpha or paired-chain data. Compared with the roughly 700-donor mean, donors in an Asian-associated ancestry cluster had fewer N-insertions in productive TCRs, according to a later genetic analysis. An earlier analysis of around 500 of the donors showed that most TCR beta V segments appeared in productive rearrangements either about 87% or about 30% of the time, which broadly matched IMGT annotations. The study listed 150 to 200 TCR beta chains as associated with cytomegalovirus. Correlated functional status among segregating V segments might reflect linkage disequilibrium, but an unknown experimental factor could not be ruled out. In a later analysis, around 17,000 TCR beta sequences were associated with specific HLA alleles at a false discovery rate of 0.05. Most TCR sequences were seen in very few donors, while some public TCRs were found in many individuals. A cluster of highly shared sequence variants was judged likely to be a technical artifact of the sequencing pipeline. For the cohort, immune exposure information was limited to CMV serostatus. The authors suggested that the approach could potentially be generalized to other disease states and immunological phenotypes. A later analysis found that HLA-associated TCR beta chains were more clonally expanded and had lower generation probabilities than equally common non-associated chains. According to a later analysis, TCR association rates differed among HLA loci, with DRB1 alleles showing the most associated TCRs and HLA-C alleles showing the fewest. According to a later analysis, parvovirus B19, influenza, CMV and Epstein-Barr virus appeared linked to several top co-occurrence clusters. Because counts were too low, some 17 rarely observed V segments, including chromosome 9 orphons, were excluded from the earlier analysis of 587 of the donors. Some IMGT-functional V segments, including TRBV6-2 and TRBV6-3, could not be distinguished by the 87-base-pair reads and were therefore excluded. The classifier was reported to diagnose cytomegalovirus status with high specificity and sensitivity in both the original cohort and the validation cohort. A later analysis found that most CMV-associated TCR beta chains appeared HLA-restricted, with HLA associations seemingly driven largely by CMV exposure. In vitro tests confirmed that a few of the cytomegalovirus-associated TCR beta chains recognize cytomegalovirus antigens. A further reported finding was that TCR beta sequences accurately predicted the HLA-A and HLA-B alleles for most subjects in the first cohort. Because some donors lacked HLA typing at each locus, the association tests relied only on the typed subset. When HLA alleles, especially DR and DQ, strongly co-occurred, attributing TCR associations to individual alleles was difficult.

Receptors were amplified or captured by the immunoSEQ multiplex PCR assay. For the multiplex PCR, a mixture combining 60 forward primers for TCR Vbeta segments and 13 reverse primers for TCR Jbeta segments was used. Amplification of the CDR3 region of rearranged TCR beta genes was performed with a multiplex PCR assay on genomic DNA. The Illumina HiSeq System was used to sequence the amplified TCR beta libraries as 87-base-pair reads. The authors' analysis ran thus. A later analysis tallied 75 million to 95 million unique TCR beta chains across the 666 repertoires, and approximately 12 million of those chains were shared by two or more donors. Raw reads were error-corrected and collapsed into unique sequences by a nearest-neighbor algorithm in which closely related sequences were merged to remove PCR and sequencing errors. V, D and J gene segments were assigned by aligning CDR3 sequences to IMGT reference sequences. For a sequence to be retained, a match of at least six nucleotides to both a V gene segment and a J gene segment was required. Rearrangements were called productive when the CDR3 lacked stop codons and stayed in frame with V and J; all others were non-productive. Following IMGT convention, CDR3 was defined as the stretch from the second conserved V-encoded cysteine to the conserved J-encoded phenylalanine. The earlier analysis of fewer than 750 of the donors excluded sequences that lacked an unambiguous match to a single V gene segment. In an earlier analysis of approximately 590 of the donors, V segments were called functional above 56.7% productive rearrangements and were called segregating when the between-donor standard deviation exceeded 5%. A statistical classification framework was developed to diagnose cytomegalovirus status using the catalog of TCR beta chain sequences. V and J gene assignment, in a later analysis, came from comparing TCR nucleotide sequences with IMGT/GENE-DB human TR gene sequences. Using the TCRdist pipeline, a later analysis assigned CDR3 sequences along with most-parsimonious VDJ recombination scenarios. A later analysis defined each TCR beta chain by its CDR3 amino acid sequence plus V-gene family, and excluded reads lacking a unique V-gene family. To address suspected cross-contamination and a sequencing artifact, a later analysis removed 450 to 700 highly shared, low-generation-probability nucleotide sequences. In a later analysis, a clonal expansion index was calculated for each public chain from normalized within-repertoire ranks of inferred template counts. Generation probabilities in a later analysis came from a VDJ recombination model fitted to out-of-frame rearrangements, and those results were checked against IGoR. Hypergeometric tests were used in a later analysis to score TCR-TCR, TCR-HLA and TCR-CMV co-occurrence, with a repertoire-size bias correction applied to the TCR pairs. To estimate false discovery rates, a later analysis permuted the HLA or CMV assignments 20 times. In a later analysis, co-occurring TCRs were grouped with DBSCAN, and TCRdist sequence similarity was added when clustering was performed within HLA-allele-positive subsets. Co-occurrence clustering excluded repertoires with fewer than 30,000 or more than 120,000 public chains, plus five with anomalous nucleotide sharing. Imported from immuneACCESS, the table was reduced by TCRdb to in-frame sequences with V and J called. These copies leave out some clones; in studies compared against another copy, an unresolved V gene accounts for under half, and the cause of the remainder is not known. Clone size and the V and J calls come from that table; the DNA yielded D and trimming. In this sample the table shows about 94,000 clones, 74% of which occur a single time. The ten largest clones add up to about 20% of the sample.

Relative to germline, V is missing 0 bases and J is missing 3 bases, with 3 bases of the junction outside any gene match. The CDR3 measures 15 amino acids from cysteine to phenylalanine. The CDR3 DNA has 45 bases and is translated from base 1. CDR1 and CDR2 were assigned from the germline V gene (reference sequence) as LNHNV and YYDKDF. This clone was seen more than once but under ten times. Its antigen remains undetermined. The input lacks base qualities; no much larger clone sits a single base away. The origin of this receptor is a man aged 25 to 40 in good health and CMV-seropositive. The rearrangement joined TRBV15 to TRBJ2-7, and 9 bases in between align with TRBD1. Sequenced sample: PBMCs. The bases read TGTGCCACCAGCAGAGATCTGGACAGGGGCTACGAGCAGTACTTC. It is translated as CATSRDLDRGYEQYF.